These 2 T cell receptor beta chains originate from one sample sequenced in a study of cytomegalovirus exposure and HLA in healthy donors. Primers included in the PCR were 60 Vbeta and 13 Jbeta primers. Generated by immunoSEQ multiplex PCR, the TCRdb table keeps only in-frame clones and is missing some. This sample has about 140,000 clones, with around two thirds found just once. The sequenced sample consisted of PBMCs. These receptors were obtained from a man aged 30 to 39 in good health and CMV-seropositive.

V and J are TRBV15 and TRBJ2-1; 12 positions match TRBD2. The germline CDR1 and CDR2 sequences are LNHNV and YYDKDF (reference sequence). This CDR3 region has 15 residues. After removal of 3 bases from V and 5 bases from J, the junction contained 2 bases not matched to a gene. CDR3 in DNA: TGTGCCACCAGCAGTCGGACTAGCGGGAACAATGAGCAGTTCTTC. Residues: CATSSRTSGNNEQFF.

The CDR3 DNA reads as TGTGCCAGCTCACCACCCTCAGGGCCAGGAACTGATCAGCCCCAGCATTTT. This translates into CASSPPSGPGTDQPQHF. V gene TRBV18 combines with J gene TRBJ1-5; the D gene is possibly TRBD1 (5 bases). This CDR3 region has 17 residues. Germline lookup yields CDR1 KGHSH and CDR2 LQKENI. The germline V and J ends were trimmed by 0 bases and 5 bases, with 17 bases remaining between them.